Listed here are 7 T cell receptor beta chains from one sample, sequenced in a study of T-cell reconstitution after alpha-beta-depleted transplantation in children. Construction of the TCRbeta library involved unique molecular identifiers. TCRdb independently ran MiXCR on the PCR reads; one entry per CDR3 protein. The sample consists of approximately 650,000 distinct CDR3 sequences, less than 15% of them appearing once. The sequenced sample was PBMCs, obtained before TCRalphabeta/CD19-depleted stem cell transplant. These receptors all come from a girl aged 2-15 years with congenital amegakaryocytic thrombocytopenia, due to receive a stem cell transplant.

This clonotype was counted ten times or more. This chain links TRBV29-1 with TRBJ2-7; D not resolved. Deletions cut 2 bases from V and 2 bases from J, with 13 bases between. This CDR3 region has 14 residues. The germline V gene has CDR1 SQVTM and CDR2 ANQGSEA. The CDR3: CSVEYGSETYEQYF. The DNA for the CDR3 is TGCAGCGTTGAATATGGGTCAGAAACCTACGAGCAGTACTTC.

This clonotype was detected only a few times. No conserved phenylalanine or tryptophan is present at the end of the CDR3, so a read error is the likely explanation. The chain recombines TRBV6-1 with TRBJ2-7, with 9 bases aligning to TRBD1. This CDR3 has 13 residues. The J segment lost 7 bases and the V segment lost 7 bases, leaving 8 bases of the junction unmatched. CDR1 and CDR2 from the germline V gene are MNHNS and SASEGT. The CDR3 loop reads CASTPQGAREQYL. The CDR3 DNA is TGTGCCAGCACCCCACAGGGGGCAAGGGAGCAGTACCTC.

This clonotype was seen more than once but under ten times. V usage is TRBV5-1 and J usage is TRBJ2-1; TRBD2 matches at 13 bases. There are 13 residues in the CDR3. CDR1 SGHRS and CDR2 YFSETQ come from the germline V gene. The ends lost 7 bases at V and 10 bases at J; junction bases unmatched: 5. The CDR3 protein is CASGTSGTPEQFF. CDR3 bases: TGCGCCAGCGGGACTAGCGGGACCCCAGAGCAGTTCTTC.

The table lists this clonotype with a few counts. The V and J genes are TRBV20-1 and TRBJ2-1; D unclear. In germline, CDR1 is DFQATT, CDR2 SNEGSKA (reference sequence). Trimming shortened V by 8 bases and J by 0 bases, and 17 bases separated the two germline ends. CDR3 length: 15 amino acids. The CDR3 sequence is CSSRDTQSSYNEQFF. The CDR3 nucleotides read TGCAGTTCGAGAGACACACAAAGCTCCTACAATGAGCAGTTCTTC.

This clonotype has ten or more counts. This chain links TRBV4-1 with TRBJ2-5, with 8 bases lining up with TRBD2. The CDR3 has 15 residues. J lost 5 bases, V lost 3 bases, and 8 bases had no gene match. Looked up from germline, CDR1 is MGHRA and CDR2 is YSYEKL. The CDR3 DNA follows: TGCGCCAGCAGCCACCCCGGGACTAGTCGGGAGACCCAGTACTTC. Translation gives CASSHPGTSRETQYF.

This clonotype showed up many times. The chain carries TRBV5-6 and TRBJ2-1; D remains unclear. This CDR3 has 13 amino acids. Germline-derived CDR1 and CDR2 are SGHDT and YYEEEE. V was clipped by 4 bases and J by 4 bases, with 9 bases between them. The CDR3 nucleotides read TGTGCCAGCAGCCCCCCAAATTACAATGAGCAGTTCTTC. It yields the protein CASSPPNYNEQFF.

This clonotype appeared a few times. The chain employs TRBV7-2 and TRBJ1-1; D not certain. Germline V CDR1 and CDR2: SGHTA, FQGNSA. With 6 bases removed from V and 8 bases from J, the gap between germline ends came to 10 bases. CDR3 length: 11 amino acids. The CDR3 bases are TGTGCCAGCAGAGAAATGAGGGAAGCTTTCTTT. Translating it yields CASREMREAFF.